This T cell receptor (beta chain) was found in a study of T cell changes during pregnancy in multiple sclerosis (dated by TCRdb to between 2018 and 2020). In the study overall: The study looked at changes in the T cell repertoire across pregnancy in women with multiple sclerosis.

Receptor amplification or capture employed the immunoSEQ multiplex PCR assay. As stored in TCRdb, this immuneACCESS dataset retains in-frame rearrangements with V and J assigned. A fraction of the clones does not appear; measured against another copy, unresolved V genes explain less than half of the discrepancy, and the remainder lacks a known reason. The sample table lists approximately 94,000 clones, around 92% of them with a count of one. The ten top clones hold less than 2.5% of the sample. Taken from the germline V gene, the CDR1 and CDR2 loops are SGHRS and YFSETQ. The CDR3 goes from the cysteine to the phenylalanine over 15 residues. The CDR3 DNA has 45 bases and is translated from base 1. V is cut by 4 bases and J by 1 base, and the space between the germline ends is 11 bases. Turning to this clone: Its antigen specificity is not known. No clone much larger than this one lies a single base away; base qualities are absent.

This receptor was taken from a female donor with multiple sclerosis, enrolled in a pregnancy study. The sample in question was peripheral blood, obtained after pregnancy. The chain was built from TRBV5-1 and TRBJ1-4; possibly the D gene is TRBD1, per 6 matching bases. In nucleotide form, the sequence is TGCGCCAGCAGCGTAACAGGGTTAACTAATGAAAAACTGTTTTTT. This translates into CASSVTGLTNEKLFF.